This T cell receptor beta chain was sequenced in a study of T cell responses to AZD1222 COVID-19 vaccine. The CDR3 runs to 13 residues. Germline loops: CDR1 SGHKS, CDR2 YYEKEE (reference sequence). With 4 bases clipped from V and 5 bases from J, the junction kept 5 bases outside the gene matches. Libraries were prepared by immunoSEQ multiplex PCR; TCRdb keeps only in-frame clonotypes and omits some of them. There are roughly 180,000 clones in the sample; roughly 92% occur only once, and under 2% lies in the top ten. General observations from the study: Distributed over spike, vaccine-associated CD4 TCRs predominated at 160-218 and 743-854. Close to half of all spike-specific TCRs reportedly target regions of the variants that are unmutated. Only a handful of AZD1222 recipients were seropositive at baseline. Among the donors, most were white British and more were female, and clonal diversity was possibly underestimated.

A note on this clone: The target antigen is unknown.

This TCR was sampled from an adult who received the AZD1222 COVID-19 vaccine. V and J are TRBV5-5 and TRBJ2-7, with 8 bases fitting TRBD2. The sample here was peripheral blood, taken 28 days after the second AZD1222 dose. The CDR3 loop is CASSPQRENEQYF. The CDR3 nucleotides are TGTGCCAGCAGCCCACAGCGGGAGAACGAGCAGTACTTC.